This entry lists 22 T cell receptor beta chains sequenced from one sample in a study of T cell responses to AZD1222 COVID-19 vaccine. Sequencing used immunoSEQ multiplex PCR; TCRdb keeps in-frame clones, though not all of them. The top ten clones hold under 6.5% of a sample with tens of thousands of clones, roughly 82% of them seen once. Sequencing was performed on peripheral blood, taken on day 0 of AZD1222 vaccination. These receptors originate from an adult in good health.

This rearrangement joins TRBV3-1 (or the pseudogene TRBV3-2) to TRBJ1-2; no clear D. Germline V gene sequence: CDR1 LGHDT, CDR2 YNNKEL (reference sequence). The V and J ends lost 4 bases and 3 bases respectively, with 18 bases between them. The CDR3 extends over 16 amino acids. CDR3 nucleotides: TGTGCCAGCAGCCCCCTCCCGGACGAATATGACTATGGCTACACCTTC. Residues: CASSPLPDEYDYGYTF.

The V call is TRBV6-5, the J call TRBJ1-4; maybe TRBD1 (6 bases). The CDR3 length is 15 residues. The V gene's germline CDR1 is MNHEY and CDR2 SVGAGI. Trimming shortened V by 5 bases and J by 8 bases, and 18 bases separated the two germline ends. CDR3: CASSTQGVGIEKLFF. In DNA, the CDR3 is TGTGCCAGCAGTACACAGGGAGTCGGGATCGAAAAACTGTTTTTT.

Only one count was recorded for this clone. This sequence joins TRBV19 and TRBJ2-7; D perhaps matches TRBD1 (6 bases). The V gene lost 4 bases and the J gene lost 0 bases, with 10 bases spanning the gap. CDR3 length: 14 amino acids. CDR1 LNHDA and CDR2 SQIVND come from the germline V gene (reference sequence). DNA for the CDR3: TGTGCCAGTAGTAACCCAGGGGTCTCCTACGAGCAGTACTTC. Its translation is CASSNPGVSYEQYF.

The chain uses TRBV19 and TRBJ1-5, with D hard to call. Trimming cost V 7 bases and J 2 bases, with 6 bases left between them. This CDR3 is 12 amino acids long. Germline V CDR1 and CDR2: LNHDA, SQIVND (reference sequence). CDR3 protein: CASMYGNQPQHF. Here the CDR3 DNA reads TGTGCCAGTATGTATGGCAATCAGCCCCAGCATTTT.

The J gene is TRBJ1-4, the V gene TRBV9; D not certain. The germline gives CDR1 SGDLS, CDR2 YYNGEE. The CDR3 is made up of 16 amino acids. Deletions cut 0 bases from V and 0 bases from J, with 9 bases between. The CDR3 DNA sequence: TGTGCCAGCAGCGTAGGGTCCCTTGCAACTAATGAAAAACTGTTTTTT. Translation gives CASSVGSLATNEKLFF. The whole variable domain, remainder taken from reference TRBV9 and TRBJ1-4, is DSGVTQTPKHLITATGQRVTLRCSPRSGDLSVYWYQQSLDQGLQFLIQYYNGEERAKGNILERFSAQQFPDLHSELNLSSLELGDSALYFCASSVGSLATNEKLFFGSGTQLSVL.

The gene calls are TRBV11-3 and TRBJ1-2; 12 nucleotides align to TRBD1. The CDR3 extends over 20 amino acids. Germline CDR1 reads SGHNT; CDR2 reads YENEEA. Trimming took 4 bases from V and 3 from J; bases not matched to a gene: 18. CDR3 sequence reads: CASSSSYMGQGAPGHYGYTF. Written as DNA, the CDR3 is TGTGCCAGCAGCTCTTCCTATATGGGACAGGGGGCCCCGGGGCACTATGGCTACACCTTC.

The CDR3 DNA reads TGTGCCAGCAGCCTCAACAGGGGCACTGAAGCTTTCTTT. This codes for CASSLNRGTEAFF. V usage is TRBV7-8 and J usage is TRBJ1-1; 7 bases align to TRBD1. V trimming: 5 bases; J trimming: 4 bases; junction bases outside the gene matches: 4. The CDR3 is 13 residues long. Germline assignment: CDR1 SGHVS and CDR2 FQNEAQ.

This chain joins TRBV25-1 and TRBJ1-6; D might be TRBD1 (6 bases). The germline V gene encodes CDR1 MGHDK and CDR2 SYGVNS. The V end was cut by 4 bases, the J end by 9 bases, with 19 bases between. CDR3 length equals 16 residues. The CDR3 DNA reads TGTGCCAGCAGTGCGCATTCACAGGGTATGGCTTCACCCCTCCACTTT. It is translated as CASSAHSQGMASPLHF. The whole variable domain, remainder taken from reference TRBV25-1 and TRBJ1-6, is EADIYQTPRYLVIGTGKKITLECSQTMGHDKMYWYQQDPGMELHLIHYSYGVNSTEKGDLSSESTVSRIRTEHFPLTLESARPSHTSQYLCASSAHSQGMASPLHFGNGTRLTVT.

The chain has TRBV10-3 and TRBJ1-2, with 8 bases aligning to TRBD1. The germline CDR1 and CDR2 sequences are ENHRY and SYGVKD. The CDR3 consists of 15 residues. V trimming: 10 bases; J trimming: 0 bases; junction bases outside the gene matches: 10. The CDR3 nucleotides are TGTGCCACCAGGGAGGACAGGGCCGCTAACTATGGCTACACCTTC. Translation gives CATREDRAANYGYTF.

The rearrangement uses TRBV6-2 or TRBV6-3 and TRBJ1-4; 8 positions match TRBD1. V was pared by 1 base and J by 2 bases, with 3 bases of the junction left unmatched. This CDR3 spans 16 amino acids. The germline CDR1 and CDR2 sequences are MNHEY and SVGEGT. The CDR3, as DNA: TGTGCCAGCAGTTACTGGACAGGGTACACTAATGAAAAACTGTTTTTT. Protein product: CASSYWTGYTNEKLFF.

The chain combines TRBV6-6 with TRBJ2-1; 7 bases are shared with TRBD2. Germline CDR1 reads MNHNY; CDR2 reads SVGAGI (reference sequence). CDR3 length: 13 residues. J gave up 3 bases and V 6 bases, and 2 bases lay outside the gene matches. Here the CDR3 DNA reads TGTGCCAGCAGAGGACTAGACTACAATGAGCAGTTCTTC. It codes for CASRGLDYNEQFF.

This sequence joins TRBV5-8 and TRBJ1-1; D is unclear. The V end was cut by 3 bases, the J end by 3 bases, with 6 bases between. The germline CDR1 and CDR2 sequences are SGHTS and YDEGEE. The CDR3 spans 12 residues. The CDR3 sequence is CASSSPHTEAFF. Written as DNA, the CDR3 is TGTGCCAGCAGCTCCCCCCACACTGAAGCTTTCTTT. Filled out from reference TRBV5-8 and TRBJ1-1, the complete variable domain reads EAGVTQSPTHLIKTRGQQATLRCSPISGHTSVYWYQQALGLGLQFLLWYDEGEERNRGNFPPRFSGRQFPNYSSELNVNALELEDSALYLCASSSPHTEAFFGQGTRLTVV.

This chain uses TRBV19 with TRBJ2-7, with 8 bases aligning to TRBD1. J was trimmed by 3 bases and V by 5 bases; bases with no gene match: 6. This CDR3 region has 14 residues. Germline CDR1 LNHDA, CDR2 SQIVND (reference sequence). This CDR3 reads CASSVGTGVYEQYF. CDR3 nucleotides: TGTGCCAGTAGTGTCGGGACAGGAGTCTACGAGCAGTACTTC.

The CDR3 DNA follows: TGTGCCAGTAGTATACTCCCCGCGGAGGGGCCCCAGCATTTT. Residues: CASSILPAEGPQHF. The J gene is TRBJ1-5, the V gene TRBV19; D is undetermined. The V end was cut by 2 bases, the J end by 9 bases, with 14 bases between. This CDR3 contains 14 residues. Germline V gene data show CDR1 as LNHDA and CDR2 as SQIVND (reference sequence).

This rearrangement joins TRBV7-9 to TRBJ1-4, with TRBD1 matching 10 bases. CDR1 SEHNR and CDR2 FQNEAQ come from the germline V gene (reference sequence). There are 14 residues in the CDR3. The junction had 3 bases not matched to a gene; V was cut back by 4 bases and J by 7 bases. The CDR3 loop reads CASSWTGGREKLFF. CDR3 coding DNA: TGTGCCAGCAGCTGGACAGGGGGGCGTGAAAAACTGTTTTTT. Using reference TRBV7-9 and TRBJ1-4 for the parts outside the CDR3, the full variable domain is DTGVSQNPRHKITKRGQNVTFRCDPISEHNRLYWYRQTLGQGPEFLTYFQNEAQLEKSRLLSDRFSAERPKGSFSTLEIQRTEQGDSAMYLCASSWTGGREKLFFGSGTQLSVL.

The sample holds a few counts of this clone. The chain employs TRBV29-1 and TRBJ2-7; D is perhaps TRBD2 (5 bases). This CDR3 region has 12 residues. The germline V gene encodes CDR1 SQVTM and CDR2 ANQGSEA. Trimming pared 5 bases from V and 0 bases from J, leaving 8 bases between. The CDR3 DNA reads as TGCAGCGTTCGGGAAAGCTCCTACGAGCAGTACTTC. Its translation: CSVRESSYEQYF.

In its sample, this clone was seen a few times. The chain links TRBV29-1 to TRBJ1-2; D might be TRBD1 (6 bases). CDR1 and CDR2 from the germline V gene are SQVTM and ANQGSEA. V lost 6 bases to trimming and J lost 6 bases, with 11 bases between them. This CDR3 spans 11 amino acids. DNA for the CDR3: TGCAGCGTCCACACAGGGAATGGCTACACCTTC. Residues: CSVHTGNGYTF.

DNA for the CDR3: TGTGCCAGCAGTGGCCTAGCCTACACGATGAACACTGAAGCTTTCTTT. It specifies CASSGLAYTMNTEAFF. This chain joins TRBV6-2 or TRBV6-3 and TRBJ1-1; D remains unclear. CDR3 size: 16 residues. From germline, CDR1 is MNHEY and CDR2 SVGEGT. Trimming removed 5 bases at V and 0 bases at J, with 16 bases between.

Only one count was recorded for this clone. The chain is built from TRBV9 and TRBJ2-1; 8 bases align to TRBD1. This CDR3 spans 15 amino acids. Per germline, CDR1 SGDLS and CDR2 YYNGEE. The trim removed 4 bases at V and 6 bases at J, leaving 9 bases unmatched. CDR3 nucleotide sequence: TGTGCCAGCAGCTACCGGACAGGGAATCCCAATGAGCAGTTCTTC. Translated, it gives CASSYRTGNPNEQFF.

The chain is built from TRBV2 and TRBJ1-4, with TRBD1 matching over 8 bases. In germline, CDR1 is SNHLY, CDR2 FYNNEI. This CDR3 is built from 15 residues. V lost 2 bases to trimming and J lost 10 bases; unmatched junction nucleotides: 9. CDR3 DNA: TGTGCCAGCAGTGAATTGGGCAGGGGGCAGGGAAAACTGTTTTTT. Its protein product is CASSELGRGQGKLFF.

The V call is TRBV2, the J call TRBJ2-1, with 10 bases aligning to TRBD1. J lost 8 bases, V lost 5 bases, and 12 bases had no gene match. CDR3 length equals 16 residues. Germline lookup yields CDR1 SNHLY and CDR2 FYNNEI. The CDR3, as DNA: TGTGCCAGCAGTCCTCGGCTCCCGGACAGGGGGGATGAGCAGTTCTTC. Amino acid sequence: CASSPRLPDRGDEQFF.

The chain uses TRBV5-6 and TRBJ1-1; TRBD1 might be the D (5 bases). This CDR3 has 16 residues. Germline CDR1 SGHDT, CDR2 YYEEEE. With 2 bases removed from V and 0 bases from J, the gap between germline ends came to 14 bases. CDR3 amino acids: CASSFDTGALNTEAFF. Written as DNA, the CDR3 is TGTGCCAGCAGCTTCGATACCGGGGCTTTGAACACTGAAGCTTTCTTT.